This is a list of T cell receptor beta chains from one sample in a study of blood T cell repertoires in COVID-19. Data came from immunoSEQ multiplex PCR; TCRdb stores just in-frame clones and leaves some out. The repertoire includes about 200,000 clones, around 82% of them detected once, and roughly 2.6% sits in the top ten. Source material: peripheral blood. The receptors here all came from a woman in her thirties or forties with active or convalescent COVID-19. The CDR3 runs from the conserved cysteine through the conserved F or W. Each record gives: V gene, J gene, D gene, clone size, CDR3 protein, CDR3 DNA. D genes are given only for firm matches. The size entry is marked missing in some rows and otherwise reads once, few, many or a size class.

v_gene: TRBV2
j_gene: TRBJ1-5
d_gene: TRBD1
abundance: -
CDR3aa: CASGTVNQPQHF
CDR3nt: TGTGCCAGCGGGACAGTGAATCAGCCCCAGCATTTT

v_gene: TRBV28
j_gene: TRBJ1-2
d_gene: TRBD1
abundance: -
CDR3aa: CASMPGQEYGYTF
CDR3nt: TGTGCCAGCATGCCGGGACAGGAGTATGGCTACACCTTC

v_gene: TRBV10-3
j_gene: TRBJ1-1
d_gene: TRBD1
abundance: few
CDR3aa: CAISGPGGTEAFF
CDR3nt: TGTGCCATCAGTGGACCAGGGGGCACTGAAGCTTTCTTT

v_gene: TRBV19
j_gene: TRBJ1-4
d_gene: -
abundance: once
CDR3aa: CASSVSNYEKLFF
CDR3nt: TGTGCCAGTAGCGTCAGTAATTATGAAAAACTGTTTTTT

v_gene: TRBV25-1
j_gene: TRBJ2-7
d_gene: -
abundance: few
CDR3aa: CASLGVGGSYEQYF
CDR3nt: TGTGCCAGCTTGGGTGTAGGCGGGTCCTACGAGCAGTACTTC

v_gene: TRBV7-2
j_gene: TRBJ1-1
d_gene: -
abundance: -
CDR3aa: CASTTGIYTEAFF
CDR3nt: TGTGCCAGCACCACAGGTATCTACACTGAAGCTTTCTTT

v_gene: TRBV3-1/TRBV3-2
j_gene: TRBJ1-1
d_gene: -
abundance: -
CDR3aa: CASSPKLDRNTEAFF
CDR3nt: TGTGCCAGCAGCCCGAAGCTGGACAGGAACACTGAAGCTTTCTTT

v_gene: TRBV28
j_gene: TRBJ1-2
d_gene: -
abundance: -
CDR3aa: CASALRDTGYTF
CDR3nt: TGTGCCAGCGCGCTCCGGGACACTGGCTACACCTTC

v_gene: TRBV6-2/TRBV6-3
j_gene: TRBJ2-2
d_gene: -
abundance: -
CDR3aa: CASSDQGDMELFF
CDR3nt: TGTGCCAGCAGTGATCAGGGTGATATGGAGCTGTTTTTT

v_gene: TRBV30
j_gene: TRBJ1-5
d_gene: -
abundance: -
CDR3aa: CAWGVGAGQPQHF
CDR3nt: TGTGCCTGGGGGGTGGGGGCAGGACAGCCCCAGCATTTT

v_gene: TRBV6-6
j_gene: TRBJ2-7
d_gene: TRBD1
abundance: -
CDR3aa: CASSYSTGSDEQYF
CDR3nt: TGTGCCAGCAGTTACTCGACAGGGTCCGACGAGCAGTACTTC

v_gene: TRBV2
j_gene: TRBJ1-2
d_gene: -
abundance: -
CDR3aa: CARIHGTTSGYTF
CDR3nt: TGTGCCAGAATCCACGGGACTACTTCTGGCTACACCTTC

v_gene: TRBV20-1
j_gene: TRBJ2-7
d_gene: -
abundance: -
CDR3aa: CSARVGGEQYF
CDR3nt: TGCAGTGCTAGAGTGGGGGGCGAGCAGTACTTC

v_gene: TRBV11-3
j_gene: TRBJ1-6
d_gene: -
abundance: few
CDR3aa: CASSVGLLNSPLHF
CDR3nt: TGTGCCAGCAGCGTCGGGTTGTTAAATTCACCCCTCCACTTT

v_gene: TRBV9
j_gene: TRBJ1-4
d_gene: -
abundance: -
CDR3aa: CASSGQGGHEKLFF
CDR3nt: TGTGCCAGCAGCGGTCAGGGAGGGCATGAAAAACTGTTTTTT

v_gene: TRBV24-1
j_gene: TRBJ1-3
d_gene: -
abundance: -
CDR3aa: CATSDHKAIYF
CDR3nt: TGTGCCACCAGTGACCACAAAGCCATATATTTT